A selection of T cell receptor beta chains follows, all from one sample in a study of blood T cells in healthy people across ages. MiXCR was run by TCRdb on the 5' RACE reads, yielding one entry per CDR3 protein. The sample consists of over 1,300,000 distinct CDR3 sequences, around 55% of them appearing once. Sequenced input: blood. The receptors come from a man aged 18-30 years in good health. The CDR3 runs from the conserved cysteine through the conserved F or W. The D gene is left open where the match is weak. Not all rows give a size; the values are once, few, many and, for expanded clones, a class.

d_gene	abundance	v_gene	j_gene	CDR3nt	CDR3aa
.	.	TRBV10-1	TRBJ2-5	TGCGCCAGCAGTGAGTCGAACGAAGAGACCCAGTACTTC	CASSESNEETQYF
.	.	TRBV4-1	TRBJ1-4	TGCGCCAGCAGCCCCTCCCCTGGGGATGAAAAACTGTTTTTT	CASSPSPGDEKLFF
.	few	TRBV27	TRBJ2-5	TGTGCCAGCAGTCAAGGAGCGGCCCAGTACTTC	CASSQGAAQYF
TRBD2	.	TRBV6-2/TRBV6-3	TRBJ2-3	TGTGCCAGCAGACCTAGCGGCCCCCCAGATACGCAGTATTTT	CASRPSGPPDTQYF
TRBD2	.	TRBV20-1	TRBJ2-7	TGCAGTGCTAATTTAGCGGGAGTACCTGAGCAGTACTTC	CSANLAGVPEQYF
.	few	TRBV20-1	TRBJ2-3	TGCAGTGCTAGAGCCCTCATCGGGACGCCTGTGGATACGCAGTATTTT	CSARALIGTPVDTQYF
.	few	TRBV15	TRBJ2-3	TGTGCCACCAGCAGAGAGGGGAGCACAGATACGCAGTATTTT	CATSREGSTDTQYF
TRBD1	.	TRBV4-1	TRBJ1-2	TGCGCCAGCAGGCATGGAATGAAGGGACAGCTAACTTCCTATGGCTACACCTTC	CASRHGMKGQLTSYGYTF
TRBD2	.	TRBV5-6	TRBJ2-7	TGTGCCAGCAGCTCTAAAGTGGGGGGACTAGCTACGCTTTGGGACGAGCAGTACTTC	CASSSKVGGLATLWDEQYF
.	.	TRBV11-2	TRBJ1-4	TGTGCCAGCCCTAAACGGACGGTTGCCGAAAAACTGTTTTTT	CASPKRTVAEKLFF
TRBD1	.	TRBV7-6	TRBJ2-3	TGTGCCAGCAGCAAAACAGGGGTTCGCACAGATACGCAGTATTTT	CASSKTGVRTDTQYF
.	.	TRBV4-3	TRBJ1-2	TGCGCCAGCAGCCAAGTTACAAGCTCCTATGGCTACACCTTC	CASSQVTSSYGYTF
TRBD1	.	TRBV7-9	TRBJ2-7	TGTGCCAGCAGCCAATCAAGGACAGGGTCTTTCTACGAGCAGTACTTC	CASSQSRTGSFYEQYF
.	.	TRBV20-1	TRBJ1-4	TGCAGTGCTAGGAGGAGTTATGGGGCCTCAACTAATGAAAAACTGTTTTTT	CSARRSYGASTNEKLFF
.	many	TRBV5-1	TRBJ2-3	TGCGCCAGCAGCTCCTCTACTTACACAGATACGCAGTATTTT	CASSSSTYTDTQYF
TRBD1	few	TRBV6-6	TRBJ2-3	TGTGCCAGCAGTTACTCGGGGACAGGGGTTGGAGATACGCAGTATTTT	CASSYSGTGVGDTQYF
.	.	TRBV5-1	TRBJ2-6	TGCGCCAGCAGCTTAGGCGATCTTGGGGCCAACGTCCTGACTTTC	CASSLGDLGANVLTF
.	.	TRBV12-3/TRBV12-4	TRBJ1-6	TGTGCCAGCAGTTTGGAGGGCATGAATTCACCCCTCCACTTT	CASSLEGMNSPLHF
.	.	TRBV12-3/TRBV12-4	TRBJ2-2	TGTGCCAGCAGCCCCTTGGGACATTTGAACACCGGGGAGCTGTTTTTT	CASSPLGHLNTGELFF
.	few	TRBV9	TRBJ2-4	TGTGCCAGCAGCGTAGGCGGTCCCGCCAAAAACATTCAGTACTTC	CASSVGGPAKNIQYF
TRBD2	.	TRBV4-2	TRBJ2-1	TGTGCCAGCAGCCCGAGTGGGGGACTAGTTGCCTACGAGCAGTTCTTC	CASSPSGGLVAYEQFF
.	.	TRBV6-2/TRBV6-3	TRBJ2-7	TGTGCCAGCAGTCTCAACAGACTTTCCTACGAGCAGTACTTC	CASSLNRLSYEQYF
TRBD1	.	TRBV10-3	TRBJ1-2	TGTGCCATCAGCATTGGACAGGGAGGGTCTGGGCTAGAGGATGGCTACACCTTC	CAISIGQGGSGLEDGYTF
TRBD1	.	TRBV7-8	TRBJ1-2	TGTGCCAGCAGCTTCCACGAGGACAGGGCTAACTATGGCTACACCTTC	CASSFHEDRANYGYTF
.	few	TRBV29-1	TRBJ1-2	TGCAGCGTTGAAGTGAATCGGGTTGACTATGGCTACACCTTC	CSVEVNRVDYGYTF
.	.	TRBV20-1	TRBJ2-1	TGCAGTGCTAAGCGCGCCACCTCCTACAATGAGCAGTTCTTC	CSAKRATSYNEQFF
TRBD1	few	TRBV6-5	TRBJ2-4	TGTGCCAGCCGGGACAGACCTTTTGCCAAAAACATTCAGTACTTC	CASRDRPFAKNIQYF
.	.	TRBV4-1	TRBJ1-2	TGCGCCAGCAGCCAATCGGGGGTCAACTATGGCTACACCTTC	CASSQSGVNYGYTF
.	.	TRBV20-1	TRBJ2-7	TGCAGTTCCCTTTTGGACAGCTCCTACGAGCAGTACTTC	CSSLLDSSYEQYF
.	.	TRBV13	TRBJ2-7	TGTGCCACCGCTGGGGAGGCGGCTCCTTCTGAGCAGTACTTC	CATAGEAAPSEQYF
TRBD1	.	TRBV24-1	TRBJ2-1	TGTGCCACCAGTAAGACAGGGAATGAGCAGTTCTTC	CATSKTGNEQFF
.	.	TRBV15	TRBJ1-1	TGTGCCACCAGCACCCTTTCTCGGGGTGAAGCTTTCTTT	CATSTLSRGEAFF
.	.	TRBV27	TRBJ2-3	TGTGCCAGCAGTTTAGCACCCGGGAGCACAGATACGCAGTATTTT	CASSLAPGSTDTQYF
.	.	TRBV2	TRBJ1-2	TGTGCCAGCGCCCCGGACCCGAAAGGGGCTGGCTACACCTTC	CASAPDPKGAGYTF
TRBD1	.	TRBV7-9	TRBJ2-3	TGTGCCAGCATCCTCGGACAGGGGACAGGGGATACGCAGTATTTT	CASILGQGTGDTQYF
.	.	TRBV5-6	TRBJ2-4	TGTGCCAGCAGCTTCGTGGGAAACCGACAGCTAGCCAAAAACATTCAGTACTTC	CASSFVGNRQLAKNIQYF
.	.	TRBV29-1	TRBJ1-5	TGCAGCGTTGTAGACGGACTAGGGCCCCAGCATTTT	CSVVDGLGPQHF